What follows are 31 T cell receptor beta chains derived from one specimen sequenced in a study of chemoradiotherapy in HPV16-positive cancers. TCRdb's copy holds only in-frame clones and misses some; the assay was immunoSEQ multiplex PCR. Here the sample spans just under 6,000 clones, 70% to 75% being singletons. The sample was taken from a patient who underwent chemoradiotherapy. The receptors derive from a human donor with HPV-associated anogenital cancer.

In this sample, this clone turned up once. The V call is TRBV19, the J call TRBJ1-2, with D unclear. From germline, CDR1 is LNHDA and CDR2 SQIVND (reference sequence). The CDR3 has 14 residues. Trimming shortened V by 2 bases and J by 6 bases, and 13 bases separated the two germline ends. The CDR3 is CASSISPEADGYTF. The CDR3 coding sequence is TGTGCCAGTAGTATAAGCCCCGAAGCTGATGGCTACACCTTC. The full variable domain, in which reference TRBV19 and TRBJ1-2 provide the parts outside the CDR3, is DGGITQSPKYLFRKEGQNVTLSCEQNLNHDAMYWYRQDPGQGLRLIYYSQIVNDFQKGDIAEGYSVSREKKESFPLTVTSAQKNPTAFYLCASSISPEADGYTFGSGTRLTVV.

The chain combines TRBV6-5 with TRBJ1-6; possible D gene TRBD1, 6 bases. Germline V gene sequence: CDR1 MNHEY, CDR2 SVGAGI. This CDR3 has 15 amino acids. V was shortened by 0 bases and J by 11 bases, with 14 bases between the two germline ends. DNA of the CDR3: TGTGCCAGCAGTTACTCGGTGGCAGGGGCTGCACCCCTCCACTTT. The encoded protein is CASSYSVAGAAPLHF.

The rearrangement uses TRBV7-2 and TRBJ2-1; 10 bases line up with TRBD2. The CDR3 is 15 amino acids. From germline, CDR1 is SGHTA and CDR2 FQGNSA. With 5 bases clipped from V and 5 bases from J, the junction kept 6 bases outside the gene matches. This CDR3 reads CASSRLAGGNNEQFF. The CDR3 DNA sequence: TGTGCCAGCAGCAGATTAGCGGGGGGTAACAATGAGCAGTTCTTC. Full variable domain (remainder filled in from reference TRBV7-2 and TRBJ2-1): GAGVSQSPSNKVTEKGKDVELRCDPISGHTALYWYRQSLGQGLEFLIYFQGNSAPDKSGLPSDRFSAERTGGSVSTLTIQRTQQEDSAVYLCASSRLAGGNNEQFFGPGTRLTVL.

This chain links TRBV28 with TRBJ1-5, with D tentatively TRBD1 (6 bases). Germline CDR1 and CDR2: MDHEN and SYDVKM. The CDR3 length is 16 residues. V was clipped by 3 bases and J by 2 bases, with 14 bases between them. CDR3 loop: CASSLIEGGGNQPQHF. CDR3 DNA sequence: TGTGCCAGCAGTTTGATCGAGGGGGGAGGCAATCAGCCCCAGCATTTT.

This clone came up once. The genes are TRBV28 and TRBJ1-4, with D tentatively TRBD1 (5 bases). The CDR3 extends over 14 amino acids. Trimming cost V 8 bases and J 7 bases, with 17 bases left between them. In germline, CDR1 is MDHEN, CDR2 SYDVKM. Here the CDR3 DNA reads TGTGCCAGCTGGGAGGGATCAGGGCGTGAAAAACTGTTTTTT. Translating it yields CASWEGSGREKLFF.

The V call is TRBV6-5, the J call TRBJ2-7; D is undetermined. Germline assignment: CDR1 MNHEY and CDR2 SVGAGI. This CDR3 spans 15 amino acids. V was cut by 2 bases and J by 3 bases, with 14 bases left in between. The CDR3 region has the DNA TGTGCCAGCAGTTACAAAGGCACCTCTTACTACGAGCAGTACTTC. It codes for CASSYKGTSYYEQYF.

The chain uses TRBV4-1 and TRBJ1-1; tentative D call: TRBD1 (6 bases). The CDR3 is 16 residues long. CDR1 is MGHRA, CDR2 YSYEKL, per germline. Trimming took off 5 bases at V and 2 bases at J, with 18 bases between the two ends. The CDR3 is CASSLDQGRLNTEAFF. The CDR3 DNA sequence: TGCGCCAGCAGCTTAGACCAGGGGCGCCTCAACACTGAAGCTTTCTTT.

The chain links TRBV4-3 to TRBJ1-6; tentative D call: TRBD1 (5 bases). The V gene lost 0 bases and the J gene lost 7 bases, with 10 bases spanning the gap. This CDR3 is 15 amino acids long. The germline V gene has CDR1 LGHNA and CDR2 YSLEER. The CDR3 coding sequence is TGCGCCAGCAGCCAAGATCAGGGCCCCAATTCACCCCTCCACTTT. This sequence encodes CASSQDQGPNSPLHF.

The chain has TRBV14 and TRBJ2-2; D unresolved. Germline values: CDR1 SGHDN, CDR2 FVKESK. The CDR3 runs to 13 residues. V dropped 4 bases and J dropped 5 bases, with 8 bases sitting between them. The CDR3 nucleotides are TGTGCCAGCAGCCGCAGCCGAACCGGGGAGCTGTTTTTT. Protein: CASSRSRTGELFF.

The chain employs TRBV6-5 and TRBJ2-4; TRBD1 agrees at 8 bases. The CDR3 is 15 residues long. The germline CDR1 and CDR2 sequences are MNHEY and SVGAGI. J gave up 1 base and V 6 bases, and 5 bases lay outside the gene matches. CDR3 coding DNA: TGTGCCAGCAGCCCGGACAGGGTGGCCAAAAACATTCAGTACTTC. Amino acid sequence: CASSPDRVAKNIQYF.

This chain links TRBV4-2 with TRBJ2-7; TRBD1 agrees at 9 bases. The trim removed 0 bases at V and 4 bases at J, leaving 7 bases unmatched. This CDR3 contains 16 residues. The germline V gene has CDR1 LGHNA and CDR2 YNFKEQ. CDR3 nucleotide sequence: TGTGCCAGCAGCCAAGAGGGGCCGGGACAGGGATACGAGCAGTACTTC. Translation: CASSQEGPGQGYEQYF.

This clone has more than one count but fewer than ten. The rearrangement uses TRBV5-4 and TRBJ1-2; 7 nucleotides match TRBD1. Trimming took 4 bases from V and 8 from J; bases not matched to a gene: 20. Germline CDR1 is SGHNT and CDR2 is YYREEE (reference sequence). This CDR3 is built from 17 residues. CDR3 in amino acids: CASSPFSLQGVRKGYTF. The DNA for the CDR3 is TGTGCCAGCAGCCCTTTTAGTCTTCAGGGGGTGAGAAAGGGCTACACCTTC. The full variable domain, completed using reference TRBV5-4 and TRBJ1-2, is ETGVTQSPTHLIKTRGQQVTLRCSSQSGHNTVSWYQQALGQGPQFIFQYYREEENGRGNFPPRFSGLQFPNYSSELNVNALELDDSALYLCASSPFSLQGVRKGYTFGSGTRLTVV.

The V and J genes are TRBV2 and TRBJ2-5; D is tentatively TRBD1 or TRBD2 (5 bases each). The CDR3 is 12 residues long. Between the trimmed V and J ends, which lost 0 bases and 6 bases, there was a span of 5 bases. Germline assignment: CDR1 SNHLY and CDR2 FYNNEI. The DNA of the CDR3 is TGTGCCAGCAGTGAAGCGGGACAGACCCAGTACTTC. Protein sequence: CASSEAGQTQYF.

A few counts support this clone. DNA for the CDR3: TGTGCCAGCAACGGAGGACATCCCCTTGAAGCTTTCTTT. It encodes CASNGGHPLEAFF. The chain carries TRBV28 and TRBJ1-1; possible D gene TRBD1, 5 bases. Germline CDR1 is MDHEN and CDR2 is SYDVKM. V was shortened by 7 bases and J by 7 bases, with 16 bases between the two germline ends. CDR3 length: 13 amino acids.

This sequence joins TRBV11-2 and TRBJ2-7; D may be TRBD2 (5 bases). The V end was cut by 0 bases, the J end by 0 bases, with 9 bases between. The length of the CDR3 is 15 residues. In germline, CDR1 is SGHAT, CDR2 FQNNGV. This CDR3 is CASSLDFGSSYEQYF. The CDR3 DNA reads as TGTGCCAGCAGCTTAGATTTTGGGAGCTCCTACGAGCAGTACTTC.

The chain couples TRBV7-8 to TRBJ2-7; 7 bases are a match to TRBD1. Germline values: CDR1 SGHVS, CDR2 FQNEAQ. The CDR3 is 14 residues long. V gave up 5 bases and J gave up 3 bases; unmatched junction bases: 7. Here the CDR3 reads CASSRRRDSYEQYF. As DNA, the CDR3 is TGTGCCAGCAGCCGACGTCGGGACAGCTACGAGCAGTACTTC. Combining the CDR3 with reference TRBV7-8 and TRBJ2-7 gives the whole variable domain GAGVSQSPRYKVAKRGQDVALRCDPISGHVSLFWYQQALGQGPEFLTYFQNEAQLDKSGLPSDRFFAERPEGSVSTLKIQRTQQEDSAVYLCASSRRRDSYEQYFGPGTRLTVT.

The rearrangement joins TRBV29-1 to TRBJ2-3; 11 bases agree with TRBD2. The germline V gene has CDR1 SQVTM and CDR2 ANQGSEA. V shed 4 bases and J 2 bases; nucleotides not matched to a gene: 2. The CDR3 spans 14 residues. The CDR3 spells CSVASGGTTDTQYF. The CDR3 DNA follows: TGCAGCGTTGCTAGCGGGGGGACCACAGATACGCAGTATTTT.

The rearrangement links TRBV28 to TRBJ2-3, with 8 bases matching TRBD2. CDR3 size: 13 residues. Germline-derived CDR1 and CDR2 are MDHEN and SYDVKM. Unmatched junction bases numbered 13, after V lost 11 bases and J lost 9 bases. The DNA for the CDR3 is TGTGCCTCCGGGGGGGGCCCCCCCCGCACGCAGTATTTT. Translated: CASGGGPPRTQYF.

This clone was seen a handful of times. This chain links TRBV19 with TRBJ1-5, with a tentative D call TRBD1 (6 bases). V was shortened by 1 base and J by 7 bases, with 17 bases between the two germline ends. CDR1 is LNHDA, CDR2 SQIVND, per germline (reference sequence). This CDR3 spans 16 amino acids. Here the CDR3 reads CASSIGLGTGRQPQHF. The CDR3 DNA is TGTGCCAGTAGTATAGGCCTTGGAACAGGGAGGCAGCCCCAGCATTTT.

This chain links TRBV18 with TRBJ1-3; D unresolved. This CDR3 has 16 residues. V was clipped by 1 base and J by 0 bases, with 10 bases between them. Per the germline V gene, CDR1 is KGHSH and CDR2 is LQKENI. In DNA form, the CDR3 reads TGTGCCAGCTCACCACGACGGGCCAGCTCTGGAAACACCATATATTTT. It encodes CASSPRRASSGNTIYF. Filled out from reference TRBV18 and TRBJ1-3, the complete variable domain reads NAGVMQNPRHLVRRRGQEARLRCSPMKGHSHVYWYRQLPEEGLKFMVYLQKENIIDESGMPKERFSAEFPKEGPSILRIQQVVRGDSAAYFCASSPRRASSGNTIYFGEGSWLTVV.

The chain has TRBV27 and TRBJ2-7; possibly TRBD2 for D (6 bases). CDR1 MNHEY and CDR2 SMNVEV come from the germline V gene (reference sequence). The CDR3 sequence is 15 residues long. Between the trimmed V and J ends, which lost 0 bases and 3 bases, there was a span of 12 bases. The CDR3 bases are TGTGCCAGCAGTTTATCGGCTAGCGCGATCTACGAGCAGTACTTC. Its translation is CASSLSASAIYEQYF.

The genes are TRBV5-1 and TRBJ1-1; D remains ambiguous. V lost 0 bases and J lost 11, with 17 bases in between. This CDR3 is built from 14 residues. Germline-derived CDR1 and CDR2 are SGHRS and YFSETQ. For the CDR3, the DNA is TGCGCCAGCAGCTTGGATCGGGCCCTGTCGGGGGCTTTCTTT. Protein sequence: CASSLDRALSGAFF.

This clone was counted only a few times. This chain links TRBV7-8 with TRBJ2-5, with a possible D match to TRBD2 (5 bases). V was clipped by 5 bases and J by 5 bases, with 18 bases between them. The CDR3 totals 15 residues. Germline CDR1 reads SGHVS; CDR2 reads FQNEAQ. The CDR3 DNA follows: TGTGCCAGCAGCCCCGGGGTCGGTGGTTCGGAGACCCAGTACTTC. Translating gives CASSPGVGGSETQYF.

The CDR3 protein is CASSYGSGANVLTF. In DNA, the CDR3 is TGTGCCAGCAGTTACGGCTCTGGGGCCAACGTCCTGACTTTC. This chain uses TRBV6-6 with TRBJ2-6; D call uncertain. The CDR3 length is 14 residues. V dropped 2 bases and J dropped 0 bases, with 2 bases sitting between them. Germline CDR1 reads MNHNY; CDR2 reads SVGAGI (reference sequence).

The V and J genes are TRBV4-1 and TRBJ1-6, with D possibly TRBD1 on 6 matching bases. CDR3 length: 15 residues. The germline V and J ends were trimmed by 1 base and 5 bases, with 9 bases remaining between them. CDR1 is MGHRA, CDR2 YSYEKL, per germline. The CDR3 loop reads CASSQGSGDNSPLHF. In DNA form, the CDR3 reads TGCGCCAGCAGCCAAGGTTCAGGGGATAATTCACCCCTCCACTTT.

The genes are TRBV4-3 and TRBJ1-5, with D unclear. The length of the CDR3 is 15 residues. The germline V gene has CDR1 LGHNA and CDR2 YSLEER. Deletions cut 5 bases from V and 4 bases from J, with 15 bases between. In DNA form, the CDR3 reads TGCGCCAGCAGCGAATGGCGTCGGGCTAATCAGCCCCAGCATTTT. Translated: CASSEWRRANQPQHF.

This chain joins TRBV27 and TRBJ2-2; 16 positions agree with TRBD2. With 4 bases clipped from V and 6 bases from J, the junction kept 5 bases outside the gene matches. CDR3 size: 17 residues. CDR1 and CDR2 from the germline V gene are MNHEY and SMNVEV (reference sequence). The CDR3 loop is CASSSGLAGGPAGELFF. The CDR3 coding sequence is TGTGCCAGCAGTTCGGGACTAGCGGGGGGGCCAGCCGGGGAGCTGTTTTTT.

The chain recombines TRBV11-2 with TRBJ2-7; tentative D call: TRBD1 (6 bases). Trimming took off 5 bases at V and 0 bases at J, with 14 bases between the two ends. Germline values: CDR1 SGHAT, CDR2 FQNNGV. This CDR3 has 15 amino acids. Here the CDR3 reads CASSRWTASSYEQYF. DNA of the CDR3: TGTGCCAGCAGCCGTTGGACAGCGAGCTCCTACGAGCAGTACTTC.

CDR3 sequence (DNA): TGTGCCAGCAGACCAGGGTGGGGCAATCAGCCCCAGCATTTT. Its protein is CASRPGWGNQPQHF. The V gene is TRBV27, the J gene TRBJ1-5; possible D gene TRBD1, 5 bases. The CDR3 has 14 residues. The V end was cut by 6 bases, the J end by 2 bases, with 11 bases between. Germline V CDR1 and CDR2: MNHEY, SMNVEV (reference sequence).

The chain recombines TRBV18 with TRBJ2-7, with D possibly matching TRBD2 (6 bases). CDR1 is KGHSH and CDR2 is LQKENI in the germline V gene. The length of the CDR3 is 13 residues. The V end was cut by 6 bases, the J end by 4 bases, with 13 bases between. CDR3 in amino acids: CASSTGGLYEQYF. For the CDR3, the DNA is TGTGCCAGCTCCACCGGGGGTTTATACGAGCAGTACTTC.

The rearrangement joins TRBV27 to TRBJ1-2; tentatively, D is TRBD1 (5 bases). V was shortened by 3 bases and J by 3 bases, with 26 bases between the two germline ends. The germline CDR1 and CDR2 sequences are MNHEY and SMNVEV (reference sequence). This CDR3 contains 19 residues. The CDR3 DNA reads TGTGCCAGCAGTTTGCACATCAAAGAACCCGGGGGGAATTACTATGGCTACACCTTC. Residues: CASSLHIKEPGGNYYGYTF.